The 9 T cell receptor beta chains in this list originate from one sample, sequenced in a study of shared clonotypes between healthy human individuals. The table came from immunoSEQ multiplex PCR; TCRdb's copy has only in-frame clones and leaves some out. The sample includes roughly 320,000 clones, roughly 91% of them seen just once. Sequencing was carried out using memory CD8+ T cells sorted from blood. Stated subset: CD45RO+ cells pooled with CCR7-negative TemRA cells. The receptors shown here come from a man aged 18 to 29 in good health.

As regards this clone: Other DNA sequences in this specimen translate into the identical CDR3. The CDR3 loop is CASSVGGGTGELFF. The CDR3, as DNA: TGTGCCAGCAGCGTAGGCGGGGGCACCGGGGAGCTGTTTTTT. The chain links TRBV9 to TRBJ2-2; TRBD2 matches 7 bases. V was pared by 0 bases and J by 4 bases, with 0 bases of the junction left unmatched. The CDR3 length is 14 residues. Looked up from germline, CDR1 is SGDLS and CDR2 is YYNGEE.

The J gene is TRBJ2-5, the V gene TRBV20-1; D is unclear. CDR3 length: 10 amino acids. CDR1 DFQATT and CDR2 SNEGSKA come from the germline V gene (reference sequence). V was pared by 4 bases and J by 0 bases, with 0 bases between. The CDR3 DNA is TGCAGTGCTAACCAAGAGACCCAGTACTTC. Its translation is CSANQETQYF.

V usage is TRBV11-2 and J usage is TRBJ2-7; D not resolved. Germline CDR1 and CDR2: SGHAT and FQNNGV. V dropped 3 bases and J dropped 1 base, with 13 bases sitting between them. CDR3 length equals 15 residues. As DNA, the CDR3 is TGTGCCAGCAGCTTGGCCTTGGACGGTTCCTACGAGCAGTACTTC. Translated: CASSLALDGSYEQYF.

The chain has TRBV2 and TRBJ2-1; possibly TRBD2 for D (6 bases). The length of the CDR3 is 14 residues. CDR1 SNHLY and CDR2 FYNNEI come from the germline V gene. Trimming shortened V by 2 bases and J by 8 bases, and 13 bases separated the two germline ends. CDR3 sequence reads: CASSEWDWGDEQFF. CDR3 nucleotides: TGTGCCAGCAGTGAATGGGACTGGGGGGATGAGCAGTTCTTC. Together with reference TRBV2 and TRBJ2-1, the CDR3 gives the full variable domain: EPEVTQTPSHQVTQMGQEVILRCVPISNHLYFYWYRQILGQKVEFLVSFYNNEISEKSEIFDDQFSVERPDGSNFTLKIRSTKLEDSAMYFCASSEWDWGDEQFFGPGTRLTVL.

The chain uses TRBV27 and TRBJ2-7; TRBD1 might be the D (5 bases). In germline, CDR1 is MNHEY, CDR2 SMNVEV (reference sequence). This CDR3 contains 14 residues. Trimming left V 6 bases short and J 2 bases short, with 14 bases between. DNA of the CDR3: TGTGCCAGCAGCTGGGGCAGAAGTCCCTACGAGCAGTACTTC. Protein: CASSWGRSPYEQYF.

A single count supports this clone. V is TRBV4-1 and J is TRBJ2-7; 13 bases are shared with TRBD2. V lost 1 base and J lost 1; bases outside the gene matches: 10. Germline assignment: CDR1 MGHRA and CDR2 YSYEKL. This CDR3 region has 19 residues. CDR3 nucleotide sequence: TGCGCCAGCAGCCAAGTTGGACGGACTAGCGGGAGTCGGTCCTACGAGCAGTACTTC. Its protein is CASSQVGRTSGSRSYEQYF.

The V gene is TRBV4-1, the J gene TRBJ1-1; tentatively, D is TRBD1 (6 bases). The CDR3 totals 14 residues. CDR1 and CDR2 from the germline V gene are MGHRA and YSYEKL. Trimming shortened V by 4 bases and J by 2 bases, and 11 bases separated the two germline ends. CDR3 DNA: TGCGCCAGCAGCCTAAACAGGGTTAACACTGAAGCTTTCTTT. Translated: CASSLNRVNTEAFF.

The rearrangement joins TRBV27 to TRBJ2-7; 9 bases map to TRBD1. Germline lookup yields CDR1 MNHEY and CDR2 SMNVEV (reference sequence). CDR3 length: 15 amino acids. With 5 bases clipped from V and 2 bases from J, the junction kept 7 bases outside the gene matches. CDR3 loop: CASSGRDRDTYEQYF. Written as DNA, the CDR3 is TGTGCCAGCAGTGGCCGGGACAGGGATACCTACGAGCAGTACTTC.

The rearrangement links TRBV7-9 to TRBJ2-7; D remains unclear. This CDR3 spans 12 amino acids. Trimming removed 1 base at V and 6 bases at J, with 7 bases between. Per germline, CDR1 SEHNR and CDR2 FQNEAQ (reference sequence). CDR3 nucleotides: TGTGCCAGCAGCTTAGGGGTACTCGAGCAGTACTTC. This sequence encodes CASSLGVLEQYF.